Below, one T cell receptor (beta chain) is given with its context. Produced via immunoSEQ multiplex PCR; TCRdb's table is partial and in-frame only. The profile shows about 120,000 clones, around 86% of them singletons. The entry originates in a study of cytomegalovirus exposure and HLA in healthy donors. The CDR3 is made up of 15 amino acids. CDR1 SEHNR and CDR2 FQNEAQ come from the germline V gene (reference sequence). Trimming took 4 bases from V and 1 from J, leaving 12 bases between them. This receptor was obtained from a woman younger than 30 in good health and CMV-seronegative. Input material: PBMCs. V gene TRBV7-9 combines with J gene TRBJ2-3; tentatively, D is TRBD2 (6 bases). DNA for the CDR3: TGTGCCAGCAGCTCTAGGTGGGGGGGCACAGATACGCAGTATTTT. Amino acids: CASSSRWGGTDTQYF.